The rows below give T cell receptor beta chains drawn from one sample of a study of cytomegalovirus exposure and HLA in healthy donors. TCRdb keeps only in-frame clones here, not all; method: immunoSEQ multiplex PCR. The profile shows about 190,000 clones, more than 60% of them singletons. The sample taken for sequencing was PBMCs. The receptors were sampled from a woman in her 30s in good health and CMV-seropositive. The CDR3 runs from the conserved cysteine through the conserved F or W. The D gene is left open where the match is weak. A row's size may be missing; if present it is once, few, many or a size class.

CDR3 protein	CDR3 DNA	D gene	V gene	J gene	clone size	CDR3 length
CASSTQGDPYNEQFF	TGTGCCAGCAGCACACAGGGGGACCCCTACAATGAGCAGTTCTTC	TRBD1	TRBV4-2	TRBJ2-1	-	15
CATIYHGSPTGELFF	TGTGCCACTATATACCACGGGAGCCCCACCGGGGAGCTGTTTTTT	-	TRBV6-6	TRBJ2-2	-	15
CASSGPGQNTDTQYF	TGTGCCAGCAGCGGGCCGGGACAGAACACAGATACGCAGTATTTT	TRBD1	TRBV7-2	TRBJ2-3	-	15
CASSLGGYSNQPQHF	TGTGCCAGCAGTTTGGGGGGTTATAGCAATCAGCCCCAGCATTTT	-	TRBV28	TRBJ1-5	-	15
CASTIGRERHEQYF	TGTGCCAGCACCATCGGGCGGGAGAGGCACGAGCAGTACTTC	TRBD2	TRBV7-2	TRBJ2-7	once	14
CASSQDRWGSRDRSNYGYTF	TGTGCCAGCAGCCAAGATCGATGGGGGTCACGGGACAGATCTAACTATGGCTACACCTTC	TRBD1	TRBV14	TRBJ1-2	-	20
CASSLYERLNTEAFF	TGTGCCAGCAGCTTGTACGAGAGATTGAACACTGAAGCTTTCTTT	-	TRBV5-6	TRBJ1-1	-	15
CASSWTGGYGYTF	TGTGCCAGCAGTTGGACAGGGGGCTATGGCTACACCTTC	TRBD1	TRBV6-5	TRBJ1-2	-	13
CASSSPGQIPYEQYF	TGTGCCAGCAGTTCACCGGGACAGATCCCGTACGAGCAGTACTTC	TRBD1	TRBV27	TRBJ2-7	-	15
CASRPSGGWYNEQFF	TGTGCCAGCAGGCCCAGCGGGGGCTGGTACAATGAGCAGTTCTTC	TRBD2	TRBV2	TRBJ2-1	few	15
CASSPHNSLRDEQYF	TGTGCCAGCAGCCCACATAATTCCCTGAGGGACGAGCAGTACTTC	-	TRBV7-9	TRBJ2-7	-	15
CASREQGLDEQFF	TGTGCCAGCAGAGAACAGGGGTTGGATGAGCAGTTCTTC	TRBD1	TRBV28	TRBJ2-1	-	13
CASSVGPSYEQYF	TGTGCCAGCAGCGTTGGGCCCTCCTACGAGCAGTACTTC	-	TRBV7-2	TRBJ2-7	-	13
CASSFSGTRSTDTQYF	TGTGCCAGCAGCTTCTCCGGGACTAGGAGCACAGATACGCAGTATTTT	TRBD2	TRBV5-6	TRBJ2-3	-	16
CASSYGSQPQHF	TGTGCCAGCAGCTACGGGAGTCAGCCCCAGCATTTT	-	TRBV7-9	TRBJ1-5	-	12
CASSLIEVSYEQYF	TGCGCCAGCAGCCTCATTGAGGTCTCCTACGAGCAGTACTTC	-	TRBV5-1	TRBJ2-7	few	14
CASSQVSSSGNTIYF	TGCGCCAGCAGCCAAGTTTCGAGCTCTGGAAACACCATATATTTT	-	TRBV4-3	TRBJ1-3	-	15
CAGGGGHCSYNEQFF	TGCGCCGGAGGGGGGGGGCATTGCTCCTACAATGAGCAGTTCTTC	-	TRBV5-1	TRBJ2-1	-	15
CASRLDLGGGANEKLFF	TGCGCCAGCAGATTGGACCTAGGTGGGGGGGCTAATGAAAAACTGTTTTTT	-	TRBV5-1	TRBJ1-4	few	17
CATERQAYNEQFF	TGTGCCACCGAGCGACAGGCCTACAATGAGCAGTTCTTC	-	TRBV10-3	TRBJ2-1	-	13
CASSFVDREINGYTF	TGTGCCAGCAGCTTTGTGGACAGGGAGATAAATGGCTACACCTTC	TRBD1	TRBV5-6	TRBJ1-2	-	15
CSVGFILGTKGSPDTQYF	TGCAGCGTTGGGTTTATTTTAGGGACAAAAGGTTCCCCGGATACGCAGTATTTT	-	TRBV29-1	TRBJ2-3	-	18
CASSFTGKPKETQYF	TGTGCCAGCAGCTTTACAGGGAAACCTAAAGAGACCCAGTACTTC	-	TRBV7-2	TRBJ2-5	-	15
CASSLRRIAGETQYF	TGTGCCAGCTCACTCAGGCGGATAGCGGGAGAGACCCAGTACTTC	TRBD2	TRBV18	TRBJ2-5	-	15
CASSGEGQPQHF	TGTGCCAGCAGTGGAGAGGGTCAGCCCCAGCATTTT	-	TRBV2	TRBJ1-5	-	12
CASSRRGGNYGYTF	TGTGCCAGCAGCCGCCGGGGGGGCAACTATGGCTACACCTTC	-	TRBV28	TRBJ1-2	-	14
CASSLWSGNTEAFF	TGTGCCAGCAGCTTGTGGTCGGGGAACACTGAAGCTTTCTTT	-	TRBV5-5	TRBJ1-1	-	14
CATRAGLYEQYF	TGTGCCACCCGGGCGGGCTTATACGAGCAGTACTTC	-	TRBV10-3	TRBJ2-7	-	12
CASSLGRGIDEQYF	TGTGCCAGCAGTTTAGGACGAGGGATCGACGAGCAGTACTTC	-	TRBV28	TRBJ2-7	few	14
CASSVRVGGDEKLFF	TGTGCCAGCAGTGTAAGGGTAGGAGGTGATGAAAAACTGTTTTTT	-	TRBV25-1	TRBJ1-4	-	15
CASSPLGFGVTDTQYF	TGCGCCAGCAGCCCACTCGGGTTCGGCGTTACAGATACGCAGTATTTT	-	TRBV5-1	TRBJ2-3	-	16
CASSSASGRGGADTQYF	TGTGCCAGCAGCTCTGCGAGCGGGCGGGGGGGCGCAGATACGCAGTATTTT	TRBD2	TRBV7-3	TRBJ2-3	-	17
CASSRDRGSPLHF	TGCGCCAGCAGCCGGGACAGGGGATCACCCCTCCACTTT	TRBD1	TRBV5-1	TRBJ1-6	once	13
CASSATGGFDSPLHF	TGTGCCAGCAGCGCAACCGGAGGATTTGATTCACCCCTCCACTTT	-	TRBV9	TRBJ1-6	-	15
CASRELEVGETQYF	TGTGCCAGCAGGGAACTGGAGGTTGGGGAGACCCAGTACTTC	-	TRBV2	TRBJ2-5	-	14
CASSVVGAGAQETQYF	TGTGCCAGCAGCGTAGTGGGAGCGGGAGCGCAAGAGACCCAGTACTTC	TRBD2	TRBV9	TRBJ2-5	-	16
CASSLERGGSYEQYF	TGCGCCAGCAGCTTGGAGCGGGGGGGATCCTACGAGCAGTACTTC	TRBD2	TRBV5-1	TRBJ2-7	once	15
CSVWTGRSNQPQHF	TGCAGCGTGTGGACAGGCCGTAGCAATCAGCCCCAGCATTTT	TRBD1	TRBV29-1	TRBJ1-5	once	14
CASSFHTSGGLDEQFF	TGTGCCAGCAGCTTCCACACTAGCGGGGGGTTGGATGAGCAGTTCTTC	TRBD2	TRBV5-4	TRBJ2-1	few	16
CASVKNTEAFF	TGTGCCAGCGTCAAGAACACTGAAGCTTTCTTT	-	TRBV7-9	TRBJ1-1	-	11
CASSIDPRTGENQPQHF	TGTGCCAGTAGTATAGATCCTCGGACAGGTGAGAATCAGCCCCAGCATTTT	TRBD1	TRBV19	TRBJ1-5	few	17
CASRKGGGDYGYTF	TGTGCCAGCAGAAAGGGGGGAGGGGACTATGGCTACACCTTC	-	TRBV6-1	TRBJ1-2	-	14
CASSFTSGTGSTQYF	TGTGCCAGCAGCTTTACCTCCGGGACAGGGTCGACCCAGTACTTC	TRBD1	TRBV7-2	TRBJ2-5	-	15
CASSLSPGSDQPQHF	TGTGCCAGCAGTTTATCACCGGGGAGCGATCAGCCCCAGCATTTT	-	TRBV28	TRBJ1-5	-	15
CASSYHLRDTEAFF	TGTGCCAGCAGTTACCACCTGAGGGACACTGAAGCTTTCTTT	-	TRBV6-5	TRBJ1-1	few	14
CASSSQENTEAFF	TGTGCCAGCAGCTCTCAGGAGAACACTGAAGCTTTCTTT	-	TRBV7-9	TRBJ1-1	-	13
CASNDGQSQETQYF	TGTGCCAGCAACGACGGACAGTCGCAAGAGACCCAGTACTTC	-	TRBV28	TRBJ2-5	-	14
CTSSRDSSGPVTGELFF	TGCACCAGCAGTAGAGATAGTTCTGGGCCGGTCACCGGGGAGCTGTTTTTT	-	TRBV1	TRBJ2-2	-	17
CATSRGTGDQETQYF	TGTGCCACCAGCAGGGGTACAGGAGACCAAGAGACCCAGTACTTC	-	TRBV15	TRBJ2-5	-	15
CASSQDGFGLAGGPNTGELFF	TGCGCCAGCAGCCAAGATGGTTTTGGACTAGCGGGAGGGCCGAACACCGGGGAGCTGTTTTTT	TRBD2	TRBV4-3	TRBJ2-2	-	21
CASSRVLAAQYF	TGTGCCAGCAGTCGAGTACTAGCGGCGCAGTATTTT	TRBD2	TRBV28	TRBJ2-3	-	12
CASSNPQGHEQFF	TGTGCCAGCAGCAACCCTCAGGGTCATGAGCAGTTCTTC	-	TRBV7-2	TRBJ2-1	-	13
CASSFGQGGYGYTF	TGTGCCAGCAGCTTCGGGCAGGGGGGCTATGGCTACACCTTC	TRBD1	TRBV7-6	TRBJ1-2	-	14
CASSVTRDLYEKLFF	TGTGCCAGCAGCGTTACCAGGGATCTTTATGAAAAACTGTTTTTT	-	TRBV7-9	TRBJ1-4	-	15